The 32 T cell receptor beta chains below come from one sample, sequenced in a study of vaccination and CD4 T cells after COVID-19. TCRdb used MiXCR to reprocess the PCR reads, holding one entry per CDR3 protein. This sample has some 22,000 distinct CDR3 sequences, with under 65% found just once. The sequenced sample was CD4+ T cells from blood, obtained before SARS-CoV-2 vaccination. The receptors come from a human donor who had recovered from COVID-19.

This clonotype has only a few counts. The V call is TRBV27, the J call TRBJ2-5; D may be TRBD1 (7 bases). This CDR3 comprises 14 residues. Between the trimmed V and J ends, which lost 7 bases and 1 base, there was a span of 13 bases. CDR1 and CDR2 from the germline V gene are MNHEY and SMNVEV (reference sequence). The CDR3 here is CASKGRGAQETQYF. The CDR3 nucleotides read TGTGCCAGCAAAGGCAGGGGGGCCCAAGAGACCCAGTACTTC.

The CDR3 DNA reads as TGTGCCAGCAGTCGGAAGAACACTGAAGCTTTCTTT. It translates to CASSRKNTEAFF. This rearrangement joins TRBV6-1 to TRBJ1-1; D gene ambiguous. V was pared by 5 bases and J by 1 base, with 5 bases between. From germline, CDR1 is MNHNS and CDR2 SASEGT. This CDR3 has 12 amino acids.

The chain uses TRBV20-1 and TRBJ1-5; D not certain. Germline CDR1 DFQATT, CDR2 SNEGSKA (reference sequence). The CDR3 consists of 14 residues. Trimming removed 3 bases from V and 5 bases from J, with 14 bases in between. The CDR3 region has the DNA TGCAGTGCTAGTTTAGGGATTCCAGATCAGCCCCAGCATTTT. Its protein is CSASLGIPDQPQHF.

The V call is TRBV5-4, the J call TRBJ2-3; D call uncertain. V was trimmed by 0 bases and J by 0 bases, leaving 11 bases between them. In germline, CDR1 is SGHNT, CDR2 YYREEE (reference sequence). This CDR3 has 16 amino acids. The CDR3 is CASSLVVGQSTDTQYF. CDR3 nucleotide sequence: TGTGCCAGCAGCTTGGTGGTAGGCCAAAGCACAGATACGCAGTATTTT.

This clonotype has only a few counts. This chain joins TRBV20-1 and TRBJ2-7, with TRBD2 matching 11 bases. Losses at the gene ends were 2 bases for V and 7 bases for J; bases not matched to a gene: 16. The CDR3 extends over 17 amino acids. Germline-derived CDR1 and CDR2 are DFQATT and SNEGSKA (reference sequence). In DNA, the CDR3 is TGCAGTGCTAGACGTCAGACCCCAACTAGCGGGAGTTGGGAGCAGTACTTC. Translated, it gives CSARRQTPTSGSWEQYF.

CDR3 in DNA: TGTGCCAGCAGCCCAGGCGGGAGGCTAACCGAGCAGTTCTTC. Its protein product is CASSPGGRLTEQFF. The rearrangement joins TRBV7-9 to TRBJ2-1; the match to TRBD2 covers 8 bases. Trimming cost V 5 bases and J 10 bases; bases outside gene matches: 10. Germline V gene sequence: CDR1 SEHNR, CDR2 FQNEAQ (reference sequence). The CDR3 is made up of 14 amino acids.

J is TRBJ2-1 and V is TRBV7-3; 9 bases align to TRBD1. Trimming took 2 bases from V and 3 from J; bases not matched to a gene: 14. From germline, CDR1 is SGHTA and CDR2 FQGTGA. The CDR3 is 19 residues long. In nucleotides, the CDR3 is TGTGCCAGCAGCTTATCTACCGGGACAGGGTCCCCCTACTACAATGAGCAGTTCTTC. Translated: CASSLSTGTGSPYYNEQFF.

This clonotype turned up a few times. V usage is TRBV7-2 and J usage is TRBJ1-6; D call uncertain. Germline loops: CDR1 SGHTA, CDR2 FQGNSA. The V end lost 3 bases, the J end lost 7 bases, and 10 bases lay between the germline ends. The CDR3 length is 14 residues. Here the CDR3 reads CASSFSLSNSPLHF. CDR3 DNA sequence: TGTGCCAGCAGCTTTTCGCTTTCCAATTCACCCCTCCACTTT.

The chain employs TRBV6-2 or TRBV6-3 and TRBJ1-5; D gene unclear. Trimming removed 2 bases from V and 4 bases from J, with 15 bases in between. The CDR3 consists of 16 residues. CDR1 and CDR2 (germline): MNHEY, SVGEGT. In DNA, the CDR3 is TGTGCCAGCAGTTACCCTACCAGACGGAAGAATCAGCCCCAGCATTTT. It yields the protein CASSYPTRRKNQPQHF.

The CDR3 DNA reads as TGCAGTGCTAGAGATCCACAGGGCCCCTCTGCACCCCTCCACTTT. Its translation: CSARDPQGPSAPLHF. This chain joins TRBV20-1 and TRBJ1-6; a weak D match, TRBD1 (6 bases). Trimming stripped 0 bases from V and 11 bases from J, with 17 bases between. Germline lookup yields CDR1 DFQATT and CDR2 SNEGSKA (reference sequence). CDR3 size: 15 residues.

This clonotype was detected only once. This sequence joins TRBV10-1 and TRBJ1-6; D remains ambiguous. Germline assignment: CDR1 WNHNN and CDR2 SYGVQD (reference sequence). Deletions cut 2 bases from V and 5 bases from J, with 4 bases between. The CDR3 covers 13 residues. DNA for the CDR3: TGCGCCAGCAGTGAGGGGAATAATTCACCCCTCCACTTT. It codes for CASSEGNNSPLHF.

This chain connects TRBV5-1 to TRBJ2-5; a possible D gene is TRBD2 (5 bases). The CDR3 extends over 14 amino acids. The germline V and J ends were trimmed by 6 bases and 1 base, with 13 bases remaining between them. Germline CDR1 reads SGHRS; CDR2 reads YFSETQ. CDR3 in DNA: TGCGCCAGCACGGGGAATTTACCCCAAGAGACCCAGTACTTC. Translation: CASTGNLPQETQYF.

The CDR3 sequence: CASSAPTGTSGKLNTGELFF. CDR3 nucleotide sequence: TGTGCCAGCAGTGCCCCTACCGGGACTAGCGGGAAGCTAAACACCGGGGAGCTGTTTTTT. The chain employs TRBV25-1 and TRBJ2-2; TRBD2 matches at 13 bases. V was clipped by 4 bases and J by 2 bases; unmatched bases: 13. The CDR3 spans 20 residues. The germline V gene has CDR1 MGHDK and CDR2 SYGVNS.

This rearrangement joins TRBV10-3 to TRBJ2-3; TRBD2 aligns across 8 bases. The germline CDR1 and CDR2 sequences are ENHRY and SYGVKD. V gave up 1 base and J gave up 1 base; unmatched junction bases: 4. The CDR3 loop spans 16 amino acids. The CDR3 protein is CAISELPSGRTDTQYF. The DNA for the CDR3 is TGTGCCATCAGTGAGTTGCCTAGCGGGCGCACAGATACGCAGTATTTT.

This chain uses TRBV15 with TRBJ2-6, with D uncertain. V gave up 8 bases and J gave up 0 bases, with 14 bases separating them. The CDR3 consists of 16 residues. Germline assignment: CDR1 LNHNV and CDR2 YYDKDF (reference sequence). The CDR3 loop reads CATLPDGSSGANVLTF. Here the CDR3 DNA reads TGTGCCACCCTCCCGGACGGATCCTCTGGGGCCAACGTCCTGACTTTC.

This clonotype was picked up a small number of times. V and J are TRBV24-1 and TRBJ2-2; D may correspond to TRBD1 or TRBD2 (5 bases each). Germline assignment: CDR1 KGHDR and CDR2 SFDVKD. The CDR3 totals 13 residues. V was cut by 8 bases and J by 3 bases, with 9 bases left in between. The CDR3, as DNA: TGTGCCACCACAGGGAGTTACACCGGGGAGCTGTTTTTT. Protein: CATTGSYTGELFF.

The rearrangement joins TRBV28 to TRBJ1-2; D gene uncertain. Trimming left V 6 bases short and J 8 bases short, with 16 bases between. The CDR3 has 13 residues. CDR1 is MDHEN, CDR2 SYDVKM, per germline. This chain's CDR3 is CASSPPDGRGYTF. The CDR3 region has the DNA TGTGCCAGCAGCCCACCGGACGGTCGGGGCTACACCTTC.

The chain combines TRBV6-1 with TRBJ2-3; no clear D. This CDR3 spans 13 amino acids. V shed 1 base and J shed 4 bases, with 6 bases lying between them. Germline CDR1 reads MNHNS; CDR2 reads SASEGT. The CDR3 reads CASSEGMADTQYF. DNA for the CDR3: TGTGCCAGCAGTGAAGGGATGGCAGATACGCAGTATTTT.

The V and J genes are TRBV12-3 or TRBV12-4 and TRBJ1-3; weak D call: TRBD1 (6 bases). Trimming took 4 bases from V and 2 from J, leaving 15 bases between them. This CDR3 has 16 residues. The CDR3 DNA reads as TGTGCCAGCAGTTCCCACAGACAGGTCGCTGGAAACACCATATATTTT. It codes for CASSSHRQVAGNTIYF.

The chain combines TRBV24-1 with TRBJ2-1; weak D call: TRBD2 (5 bases). There are 12 residues in the CDR3. Germline CDR1 and CDR2: KGHDR and SFDVKD. V lost 6 bases to trimming and J lost 4 bases, with 6 bases between them. CDR3 region: CATSRGYNEQFF. The CDR3 coding sequence is TGTGCCACCAGTCGGGGATACAATGAGCAGTTCTTC.

The sample holds a few counts of this clonotype. The chain joins TRBV10-3 to TRBJ1-1; no firm D call. Germline loops: CDR1 ENHRY, CDR2 SYGVKD. The germline V and J ends were trimmed by 4 bases and 1 base, with 10 bases remaining between them. The CDR3 sequence is 14 residues long. CDR3 in amino acids: CAISGLTRNTEAFF. CDR3 nucleotide sequence: TGTGCCATCAGTGGCCTTACGAGGAACACTGAAGCTTTCTTT.

In DNA form, the CDR3 reads TGCAGCGTTGGGTGGGAGACCCAGTACTTC. Translating gives CSVGWETQYF. V is TRBV29-1 and J is TRBJ2-5; D uncertain. Trimming pared 4 bases from V and 5 bases from J, leaving 5 bases between. Germline CDR1 SQVTM, CDR2 ANQGSEA. There are 10 residues in the CDR3.

V and J are TRBV10-3 and TRBJ2-2, with D perhaps TRBD1 or TRBD2 (6 bases each). The CDR3 is 13 residues long. CDR1 ENHRY and CDR2 SYGVKD come from the germline V gene. V was pared by 11 bases and J by 5 bases, with 15 bases between. CDR3 sequence (DNA): TGTGCCTCTTCACTAGGGGGGACCGGGGAGCTGTTTTTT. Translated, it gives CASSLGGTGELFF.

V usage is TRBV20-1 and J usage is TRBJ1-1, with D perhaps matching TRBD1 (5 bases). This CDR3 has 15 residues. The germline V gene has CDR1 DFQATT and CDR2 SNEGSKA (reference sequence). Trimming left V 6 bases short and J 2 bases short, with 19 bases between. The CDR3 is CSAQTAYLVNTEAFF. In nucleotides, the CDR3 is TGCAGTGCGCAGACAGCTTACTTAGTAAACACTGAAGCTTTCTTT.

This rearrangement joins TRBV11-3 to TRBJ1-1, with 7 nucleotides matching TRBD1. Germline V lookup: CDR1 SGHNT, CDR2 YENEEA. The CDR3 runs 13 residues. Trimming at V came to 3 bases and at J to 5 bases, leaving 3 bases not matched to a gene. DNA of the CDR3: TGTGCCAGCAGCTTCGACAGGGAAACTGAAGCTTTCTTT. Its protein is CASSFDRETEAFF.

This sequence joins TRBV19 and TRBJ1-5, with TRBD1 identical over 8 bases. The CDR3 is 16 residues long. Per the germline V gene, CDR1 is LNHDA and CDR2 is SQIVND (reference sequence). J was trimmed by 6 bases and V by 3 bases; bases with no gene match: 10. The CDR3 loop reads CASSMNSGGAGQPQHF. The CDR3 coding sequence is TGTGCCAGTAGTATGAACTCAGGGGGCGCGGGTCAGCCCCAGCATTTT.

This rearrangement joins TRBV20-1 to TRBJ2-1; 7 bases line up with TRBD2. This CDR3 is built from 17 residues. Germline loops: CDR1 DFQATT, CDR2 SNEGSKA (reference sequence). V lost 0 bases and J lost 0; bases outside the gene matches: 8. DNA for the CDR3: TGCAGTGCTAGAGATTGGTCTAGCGGCGGCTCCTACAATGAGCAGTTCTTC. As protein: CSARDWSSGGSYNEQFF.

V is TRBV5-4 and J is TRBJ2-7; a weak D match, TRBD2 (5 bases). CDR3 length: 15 amino acids. The germline gives CDR1 SGHNT, CDR2 YYREEE (reference sequence). The V end lost 4 bases, the J end lost 2 bases, and 16 bases lay between the germline ends. CDR3 DNA: TGTGCCAGCAGCAATGGGCCAGCGGTTCCCTACGAGCAGTACTTC. Protein sequence: CASSNGPAVPYEQYF.

The rearrangement joins TRBV5-4 to TRBJ1-2; no clear D gene. The CDR3 sequence is 14 residues long. Trimming removed 1 base at V and 4 bases at J, with 11 bases between. CDR1 and CDR2 from the germline V gene are SGHNT and YYREEE (reference sequence). CDR3 DNA sequence: TGTGCCAGCAGCTTGCAGGAGGCGATCTATGGCTACACCTTC. This encodes CASSLQEAIYGYTF.

This clonotype has a handful of counts. The CDR3 spells CASSQSISGVYEQYF. CDR3 sequence (DNA): TGTGCCAGTAGTCAAAGTATTAGCGGGGTCTACGAGCAGTACTTC. This chain uses TRBV19 with TRBJ2-7, with TRBD2 matching over 8 bases. This CDR3 is built from 15 residues. Per germline, CDR1 LNHDA and CDR2 SQIVND (reference sequence). The V and J ends lost 5 bases and 3 bases, in that order; junction bases with no gene match: 9.

The chain is built from TRBV6-1 and TRBJ1-5; weak D call: TRBD1 (5 bases). The CDR3 sequence is 17 residues long. Germline V lookup: CDR1 MNHNS, CDR2 SASEGT. The V gene lost 4 bases and the J gene lost 0 bases, with 16 bases spanning the gap. CDR3 coding DNA: TGTGCCAGCAGTGGGACTTGGGGTGGGGGTAGCAATCAGCCCCAGCATTTT. Its protein is CASSGTWGGGSNQPQHF.

The J gene is TRBJ2-5, the V gene TRBV10-3; D gene uncertain. The germline CDR1 and CDR2 sequences are ENHRY and SYGVKD. The CDR3 has 14 residues. Deletions cut 4 bases from V and 5 bases from J, with 14 bases between. CDR3 sequence (DNA): TGTGCCATCAGTGGTTCCAAAGGGCGGGAGACCCAGTACTTC. This codes for CAISGSKGRETQYF.